Listed below are T cell receptor beta chains from one sample, sequenced in a study of cytomegalovirus exposure and HLA in healthy donors. Generated by immunoSEQ multiplex PCR, the TCRdb table keeps only in-frame clones and is missing some. Altogether fewer than 180,000 clones are present, around 79% being singletons, with the ten largest covering approximately 6%. Sequenced input: PBMCs. Receptor source: a man aged 50 to 59 in good health and CMV-seropositive. The CDR3 runs from the conserved cysteine through the conserved F or W. Each record gives: CDR3 DNA, CDR3 protein, D gene, J gene, V gene, clone size. A D gene is named only where the DNA matches it firmly. Clone size is stated in some rows and not others, as once, few, many or a class when expanded.

DNA: TGTGCCAGCAGCGAGTCCAGGGGGACTAGCGGGATACCACGTGGGGAGCTGTTTTTT; CDR3: CASSESRGTSGIPRGELFF; D: TRBD2; J: TRBJ2-2; V: TRBV11-2; size: .
DNA: TGCGCCAGCAGTGTTTCCATCCCCCCCCCTGAAGCTTTCTTT; CDR3: CASSVSIPPPEAFF; D: .; J: TRBJ1-1; V: TRBV10-2; size: .
DNA: TGTGCCAGCAGTTTAACTCCCCGGGTCTTAGGCTACACCTTC; CDR3: CASSLTPRVLGYTF; D: .; J: TRBJ1-2; V: TRBV28; size: .
DNA: TGTGCCAGCAGTTTCCGAGGAAACCAAGAGACCCAGTACTTC; CDR3: CASSFRGNQETQYF; D: .; J: TRBJ2-5; V: TRBV28; size: .
DNA: TGTGCCAGCAGTCTTACAGGGGGGCCCTATGGCTACACCTTC; CDR3: CASSLTGGPYGYTF; D: TRBD1; J: TRBJ1-2; V: TRBV6-1; size: .
DNA: TGTGCCAGCAGCTTAAGGACGCTTCCGAGGGAGACAGATACGCAGTATTTT; CDR3: CASSLRTLPRETDTQYF; D: .; J: TRBJ2-3; V: TRBV7-9; size: .
DNA: TGTGCCAGCAGCGTAGGGGGGGATCCCTACGAGCAGTACTTC; CDR3: CASSVGGDPYEQYF; D: .; J: TRBJ2-7; V: TRBV9; size: .
DNA: TGTGCCATCAGTGAAAGCGGAAACTCCTACAATGAGCAGTTCTTC; CDR3: CAISESGNSYNEQFF; D: .; J: TRBJ2-1; V: TRBV10-3; size: .
DNA: TGTGCCAGTAGGAAAGGGACAGGGTGGAACACTGAAGCTTTCTTT; CDR3: CASRKGTGWNTEAFF; D: TRBD1; J: TRBJ1-1; V: TRBV19; size: .
DNA: TGTGCCAGCACCTCCGGGACAGGGGGCTTGAATGAGCAGTTCTTC; CDR3: CASTSGTGGLNEQFF; D: TRBD1; J: TRBJ2-1; V: TRBV28; size: .
DNA: TGTGCCAGCAGCTTAGCGTATTCCAGTCCAGATACGCAGTATTTT; CDR3: CASSLAYSSPDTQYF; D: .; J: TRBJ2-3; V: TRBV7-9; size: .
DNA: TGTGCCAGCAGCAAGGACAGAAACTATGGCTACACCTTC; CDR3: CASSKDRNYGYTF; D: .; J: TRBJ1-2; V: TRBV11-2; size: once
DNA: TGTGCCAGCAGCTTAGAATACAGAGGGGAAAAACTGTTTTTT; CDR3: CASSLEYRGEKLFF; D: .; J: TRBJ1-4; V: TRBV7-2; size: few
DNA: TGTGCCAGCAGCTCGCCCCCGCTAGGAGAGACCCAGTACTTC; CDR3: CASSSPPLGETQYF; D: .; J: TRBJ2-5; V: TRBV7-2; size: .
DNA: TGTGCCAGCAGTGAAGCTGCCGGGACAGGGAATGGCTACACCTTC; CDR3: CASSEAAGTGNGYTF; D: TRBD1; J: TRBJ1-2; V: TRBV6-1; size: .
DNA: TGCGCCAGCAGCCCTTCCGGGACTAGCGAGACCCAGTACTTC; CDR3: CASSPSGTSETQYF; D: TRBD2; J: TRBJ2-5; V: TRBV4-1; size: .
DNA: TGTGCCAGCAGTGGTCTAGCGAACAAGCAGTACTTC; CDR3: CASSGLANKQYF; D: .; J: TRBJ2-7; V: TRBV2; size: .
DNA: TGTGCCAGCAGCGGGTATCAGGGGGCCTACAATGAGCAGTTCTTC; CDR3: CASSGYQGAYNEQFF; D: TRBD1; J: TRBJ2-1; V: TRBV11-2; size: .
DNA: TGTGCCACCGCGCCAGGGGTCCTCGGTTACGAGCAGTACTTC; CDR3: CATAPGVLGYEQYF; D: .; J: TRBJ2-7; V: TRBV27; size: .
DNA: TGTGCCAGCAGTTCACCATGGGGGGGGCCCCAAGAGACCCAGTACTTC; CDR3: CASSSPWGGPQETQYF; D: .; J: TRBJ2-5; V: TRBV28; size: once
DNA: TGTGCCAGCAGCCCTCCCGGGGGATACTATGGCTACACCTTC; CDR3: CASSPPGGYYGYTF; D: .; J: TRBJ1-2; V: TRBV7-9; size: .
DNA: TGTGCCAGCAGTCCAACGACGACGGCGGAAGAAAAACTGTTTTTT; CDR3: CASSPTTTAEEKLFF; D: .; J: TRBJ1-4; V: TRBV27; size: .
DNA: TGTGCCAGCTCACCTCCGGGACAGGGAGGTAAGAATCAGCCCCAGCATTTT; CDR3: CASSPPGQGGKNQPQHF; D: TRBD1; J: TRBJ1-5; V: TRBV18; size: .
DNA: .; CDR3: CASSPTGGMKNCFF; D: .; J: TRBJ1-4; V: TRBV6-5; size: .
DNA: TGTGCCAGCAGCTTGGTAACAGGGGGGACAGATACGCAGTATTTT; CDR3: CASSLVTGGTDTQYF; D: TRBD1; J: TRBJ2-3; V: TRBV5-6; size: .
DNA: TGTGCCAGCAGCGGGGGGGCAGCTAGGGGCCAAGAGACCCAGTACTTC; CDR3: CASSGGAARGQETQYF; D: TRBD2; J: TRBJ2-5; V: TRBV27; size: .
DNA: TGTGCCAGCAGCAACAGACAGGGCAAAAACATTCAGTACTTC; CDR3: CASSNRQGKNIQYF; D: TRBD1; J: TRBJ2-4; V: TRBV7-2; size: few
DNA: TGTGCCAGCAGTGACAGGGTATCGACTAATGAAAAACTGTTTTTT; CDR3: CASSDRVSTNEKLFF; D: .; J: TRBJ1-4; V: TRBV2; size: .